This TCR beta chain was recorded in a study of CD8 T cells in ankylosing spondylitis. Regarding the study as a whole: Made up of roughly 8 highly homologous variants, a TCR beta motif appeared characteristic of ankylosing spondylitis blood. Disease-linked clones were CD8+ and relatively rare in peripheral blood. Researchers reportedly found disease-linked clones significantly enriched in matched ankylosing spondylitis synovial fluid.

V lost 3 bases and J 8 bases, leaving 13 bases between the germline ends. The CDR3 is 13 amino acids. TCRdb reanalysed the 5' RACE reads using MiXCR and keeps one entry per CDR3 protein. The sample yields 250,000 to 400,000 distinct CDR3 sequences, around 10% seen once. This clonotype was recorded many times. Its antigen is undetermined. This sequence originates from a female donor with ankylosing spondylitis or in good health (not recorded which). This chain links TRBV12-3 or TRBV12-4 with TRBJ1-2, with a possible D match to TRBD1 (6 bases). Material: blood, either unsorted or a sorted T cell fraction (not recorded which). Here the CDR3 DNA reads TGTGCCAGCAGTTTGTTGGGGGCGGGCGGCTACACCTTC. Encoded protein: CASSLLGAGGYTF.